This T cell receptor beta chain was sequenced in a study of cytomegalovirus exposure and HLA in healthy donors. General study results and limits: It is likely that the observed cluster of highly shared sequence variants was a sequencing artifact. Common viral pathogens seemed to be connected with several of the most significant clusters, according to a later analysis.

For this clone: The antigen remains unidentified.

13 Jbeta primers and 60 Vbeta primers were used for the PCR. The table came from immunoSEQ multiplex PCR; TCRdb's copy has only in-frame clones and leaves some out. The table records about 140,000 clones, about 85% of them present only once. The sample was PBMCs. The clonotype originates from a female donor in good health and CMV-seronegative.

CDR3 amino acids: CASSLIQGAREQYF. The CDR3 nucleotides are TGTGCCAGCAGCTTAATCCAGGGGGCCCGCGAGCAGTACTTC. This rearrangement joins TRBV7-2 to TRBJ2-7, with 8 positions matching TRBD1. The V gene's germline CDR1 is SGHTA and CDR2 FQGNSA. V lost 2 bases and J lost 6; bases outside the gene matches: 6. CDR3 length: 14 residues.